This T cell receptor beta chain was sequenced in a study of blood T cell repertoires in COVID-19. This clone was counted once. The trim removed 6 bases at V and 8 bases at J, leaving 13 bases unmatched. The CDR3 sequence is 15 residues long. Germline values: CDR1 MNHEY, CDR2 SVGAGI. Participants, about 18 to 95 years old, spanned around 25 US areas. The study counted Cohort 3 donors as recovered given two negative PCRs, clearance, or symptom resolution. In the source study's methods: Amplification with reference gene primers provided the estimates of nucleated cell counts. Produced via immunoSEQ multiplex PCR; TCRdb's table is partial and in-frame only. V, J and clone size are those of that table, while D and trimming were read from the DNA. This sample yields about 410,000 clones, of which 85% to 90% are seen a single time; 1.7% belongs to the top ten.

The chain uses TRBV6-5 and TRBJ2-1; 7 bases are a match to TRBD1. The sample taken for sequencing was PBMCs or T cells enriched from blood (not recorded which). This receptor was identified in a woman aged 25 to 39 who had recovered from COVID-19. The CDR3 spells CASRRDSVSWDEQFF. The DNA of the CDR3 is TGTGCCAGCAGAAGGGACAGCGTTTCATGGGATGAGCAGTTCTTC.